The sequence of this T cell receptor beta chain was determined in a study of Graves' ophthalmopathy and Graves' hyperthyroidism. The PBMCs originated from roughly 11 ml of fresh peripheral blood. This clonotype was picked up many times. At one end the junction does not follow the germline gene, possibly because of a read error. The CDR3 spans 13 residues. RNA transcripts served as template for amplifying TCR beta CDR3 sequences. The first-round RT-PCR employed HTBI primers together with the Qiagen OneStep RT-PCR kit. A multiplex PCR was then performed as the second round. TCRdb reprocessed the multiplex PCR reads via MiXCR and lists one record per CDR3 protein. Altogether hundreds of thousands of distinct CDR3 sequences are present, about 22% being singletons, with the ten largest covering around 40%.

Source material: peripheral blood. This TCR came from a woman aged 45-65 years with Graves' ophthalmopathy. The V and J genes are TRBV12-3 or TRBV12-4 and TRBJ2-5, with TRBD2 matching 9 bases. CDR3 coding DNA: TGTGCCAGCAGTCTAGCGGGACACGAGACCCAGTACTTC. Translated, it gives CASSLAGHETQYF.